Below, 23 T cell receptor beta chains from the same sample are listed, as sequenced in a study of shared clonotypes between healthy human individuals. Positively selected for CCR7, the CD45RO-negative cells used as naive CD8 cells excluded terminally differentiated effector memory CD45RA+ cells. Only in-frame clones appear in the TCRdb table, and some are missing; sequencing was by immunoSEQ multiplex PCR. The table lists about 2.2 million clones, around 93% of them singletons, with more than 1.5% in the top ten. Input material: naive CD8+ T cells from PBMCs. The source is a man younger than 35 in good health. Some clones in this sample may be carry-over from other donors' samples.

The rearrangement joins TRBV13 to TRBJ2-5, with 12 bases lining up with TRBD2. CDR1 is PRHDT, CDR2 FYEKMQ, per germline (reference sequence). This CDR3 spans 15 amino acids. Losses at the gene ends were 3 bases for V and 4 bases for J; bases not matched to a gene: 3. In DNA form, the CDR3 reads TGTGCCAGCAGCTTGGCGACTAGCGGGAGAGAGACCCAGTACTTC. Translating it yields CASSLATSGRETQYF.

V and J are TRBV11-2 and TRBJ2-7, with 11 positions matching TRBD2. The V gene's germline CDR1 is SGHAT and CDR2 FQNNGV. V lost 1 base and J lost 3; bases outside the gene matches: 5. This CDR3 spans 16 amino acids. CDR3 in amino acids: CASSLVASGRIYEQYF. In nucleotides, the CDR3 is TGTGCCAGCAGCTTAGTCGCTAGCGGGAGGATCTACGAGCAGTACTTC.

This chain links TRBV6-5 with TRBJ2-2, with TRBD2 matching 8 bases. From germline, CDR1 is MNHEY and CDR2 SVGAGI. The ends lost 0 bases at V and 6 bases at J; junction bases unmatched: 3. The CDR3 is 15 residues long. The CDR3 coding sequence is TGTGCCAGCAGTTACTCGATTAGCGGGGCCGGGGAGCTGTTTTTT. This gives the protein CASSYSISGAGELFF.

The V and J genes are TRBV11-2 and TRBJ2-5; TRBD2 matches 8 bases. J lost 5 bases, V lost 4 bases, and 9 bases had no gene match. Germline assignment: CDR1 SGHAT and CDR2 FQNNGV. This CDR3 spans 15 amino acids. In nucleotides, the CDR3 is TGTGCCAGCAGCTCCCGGCGGGGGGATAGGGAGACCCAGTACTTC. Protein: CASSSRRGDRETQYF.

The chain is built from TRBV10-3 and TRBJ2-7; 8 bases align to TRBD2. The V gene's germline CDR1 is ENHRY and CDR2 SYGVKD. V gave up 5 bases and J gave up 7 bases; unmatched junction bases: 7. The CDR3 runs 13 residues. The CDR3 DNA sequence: TGTGCCATCAGTAGCGGGGGCCCGGGGGAGCAGTACTTC. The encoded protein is CAISSGGPGEQYF.

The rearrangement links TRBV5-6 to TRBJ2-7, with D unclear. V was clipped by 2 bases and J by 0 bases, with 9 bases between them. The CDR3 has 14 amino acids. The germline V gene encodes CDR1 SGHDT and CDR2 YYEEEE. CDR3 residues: CASSLSQISYEQYF. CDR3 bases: TGTGCCAGCAGCTTAAGCCAGATCTCCTACGAGCAGTACTTC.

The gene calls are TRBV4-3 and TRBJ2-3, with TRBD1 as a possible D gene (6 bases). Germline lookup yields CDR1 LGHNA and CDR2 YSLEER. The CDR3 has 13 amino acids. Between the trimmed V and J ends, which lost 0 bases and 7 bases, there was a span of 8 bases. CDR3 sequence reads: CASSQDRGNTQYF. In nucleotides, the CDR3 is TGCGCCAGCAGCCAAGACAGGGGAAATACGCAGTATTTT.

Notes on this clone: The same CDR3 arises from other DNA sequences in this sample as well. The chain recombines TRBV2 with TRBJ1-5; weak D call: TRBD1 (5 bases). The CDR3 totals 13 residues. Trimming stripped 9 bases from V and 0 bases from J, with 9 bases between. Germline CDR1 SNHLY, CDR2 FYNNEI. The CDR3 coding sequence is TGTGCCAGTAGGGGATATAGCAATCAGCCCCAGCATTTT. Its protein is CASRGYSNQPQHF.

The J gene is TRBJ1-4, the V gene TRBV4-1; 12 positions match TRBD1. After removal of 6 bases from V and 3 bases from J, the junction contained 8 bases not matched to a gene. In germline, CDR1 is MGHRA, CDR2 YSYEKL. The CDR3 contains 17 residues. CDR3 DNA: TGCGCCAGCAGTCCCAGGGACAGGGGGCAGGCTAATGAAAAACTGTTTTTT. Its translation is CASSPRDRGQANEKLFF.

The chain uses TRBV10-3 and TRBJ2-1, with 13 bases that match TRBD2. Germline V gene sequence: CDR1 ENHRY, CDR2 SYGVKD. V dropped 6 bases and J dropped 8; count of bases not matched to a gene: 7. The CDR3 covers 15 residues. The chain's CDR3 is CAISGGLAGFDEQFF. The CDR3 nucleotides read TGTGCCATCAGCGGGGGACTAGCGGGATTCGATGAGCAGTTCTTC.

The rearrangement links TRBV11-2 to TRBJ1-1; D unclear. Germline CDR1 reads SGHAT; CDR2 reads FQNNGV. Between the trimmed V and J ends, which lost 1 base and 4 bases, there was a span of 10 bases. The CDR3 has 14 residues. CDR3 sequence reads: CASSLGQTGTEAFF. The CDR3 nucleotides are TGTGCCAGCAGCTTAGGGCAGACCGGCACTGAAGCTTTCTTT.

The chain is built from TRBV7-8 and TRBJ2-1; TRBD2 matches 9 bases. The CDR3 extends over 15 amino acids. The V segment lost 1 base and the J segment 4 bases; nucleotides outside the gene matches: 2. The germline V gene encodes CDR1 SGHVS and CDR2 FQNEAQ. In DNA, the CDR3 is TGTGCCAGCAGCTTAGGCGGGAGGGCGTACAATGAGCAGTTCTTC. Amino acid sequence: CASSLGGRAYNEQFF.

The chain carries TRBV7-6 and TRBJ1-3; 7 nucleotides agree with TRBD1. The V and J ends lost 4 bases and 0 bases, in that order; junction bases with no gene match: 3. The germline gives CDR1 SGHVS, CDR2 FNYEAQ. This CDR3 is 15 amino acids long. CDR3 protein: CASSSRDSSGNTIYF. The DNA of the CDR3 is TGTGCCAGCAGCTCACGGGACAGCTCTGGAAACACCATATATTTT.

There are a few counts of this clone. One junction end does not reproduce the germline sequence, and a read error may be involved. The CDR3 DNA follows: TGTGCCAGCAGCCCGCGAATAGGGACGGACGAACCGGTCTTC. The encoded protein is CASSPRIGTDEPVF. This chain joins TRBV11-2 and TRBJ2-7; either TRBD1 or TRBD2 may supply D (5 bases each). CDR1 SGHAT and CDR2 FQNNGV come from the germline V gene. This CDR3 contains 14 residues.

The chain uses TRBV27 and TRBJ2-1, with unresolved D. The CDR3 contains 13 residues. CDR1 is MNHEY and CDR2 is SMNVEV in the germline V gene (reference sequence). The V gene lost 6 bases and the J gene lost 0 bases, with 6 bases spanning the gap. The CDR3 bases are TGTGCCAGCAGACCGCGCTCCTACAATGAGCAGTTCTTC. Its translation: CASRPRSYNEQFF.

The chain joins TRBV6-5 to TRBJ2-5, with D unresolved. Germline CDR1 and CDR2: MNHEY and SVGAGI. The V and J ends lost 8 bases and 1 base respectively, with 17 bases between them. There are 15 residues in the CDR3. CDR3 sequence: CASSVGPRTQETQYF. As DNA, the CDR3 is TGTGCCAGCTCAGTTGGTCCCCGGACCCAAGAGACCCAGTACTTC.

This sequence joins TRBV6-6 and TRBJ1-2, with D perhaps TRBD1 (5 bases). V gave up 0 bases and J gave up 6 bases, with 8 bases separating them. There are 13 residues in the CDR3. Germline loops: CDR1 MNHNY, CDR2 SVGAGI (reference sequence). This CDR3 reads CASSYSGGDGYTF. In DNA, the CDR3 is TGTGCCAGCAGTTACTCTGGGGGGGATGGCTACACCTTC.

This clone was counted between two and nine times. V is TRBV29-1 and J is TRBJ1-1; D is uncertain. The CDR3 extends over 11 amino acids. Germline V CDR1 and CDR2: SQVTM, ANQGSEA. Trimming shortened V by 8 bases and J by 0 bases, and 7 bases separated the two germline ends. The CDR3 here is CSYIMNTEAFF. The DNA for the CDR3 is TGCAGCTATATCATGAACACTGAAGCTTTCTTT. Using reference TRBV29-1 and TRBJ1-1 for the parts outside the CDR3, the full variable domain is SAVISQKPSRDICQRGTSLTIQCQVDSQVTMMFWYRQQPGQSLTLIATANQGSEATYESGFVIDKFPISRPNLTFSTLTVSNMSPEDSSIYLCSYIMNTEAFFGQGTRLTVV.

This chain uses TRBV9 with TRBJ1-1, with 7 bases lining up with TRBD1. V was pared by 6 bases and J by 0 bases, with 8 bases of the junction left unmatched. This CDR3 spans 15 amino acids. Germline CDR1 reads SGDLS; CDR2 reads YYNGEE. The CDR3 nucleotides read TGTGCCAGCACCACGGGACAGAAATTGAACACTGAAGCTTTCTTT. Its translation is CASTTGQKLNTEAFF.

The CDR3 DNA reads as TGTGCCAGCAGCCCGTGGACAACCGGTTCTAACTATGGCTACACCTTC. Residues: CASSPWTTGSNYGYTF. The chain has TRBV28 and TRBJ1-2; D is possibly TRBD1 (5 bases). CDR1 and CDR2 (germline): MDHEN, SYDVKM. This CDR3 has 16 amino acids. V lost 6 bases and J lost 0, with 17 bases in between.

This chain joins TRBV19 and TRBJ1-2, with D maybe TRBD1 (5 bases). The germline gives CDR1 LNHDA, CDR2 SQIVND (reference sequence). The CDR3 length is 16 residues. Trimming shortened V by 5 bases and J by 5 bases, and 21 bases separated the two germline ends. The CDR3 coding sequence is TGTGCCAGTAGTGAACGCCTTGATGGGGCTCTTTATGGCTACACCTTC. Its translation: CASSERLDGALYGYTF.

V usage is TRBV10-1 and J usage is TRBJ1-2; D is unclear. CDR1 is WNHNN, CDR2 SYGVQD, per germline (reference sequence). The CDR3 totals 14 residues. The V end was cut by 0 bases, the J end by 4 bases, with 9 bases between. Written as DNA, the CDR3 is TGCGCCAGCAGTGAGTCTGGGGAGTTCTATGGCTACACCTTC. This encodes CASSESGEFYGYTF.

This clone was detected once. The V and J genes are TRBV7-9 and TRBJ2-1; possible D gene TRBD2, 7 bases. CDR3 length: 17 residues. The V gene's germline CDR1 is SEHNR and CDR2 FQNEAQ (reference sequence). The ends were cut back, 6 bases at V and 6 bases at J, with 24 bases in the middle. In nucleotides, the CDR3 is TGTGCCAGCAGATCCCCAGCCAGCGAGGGAGGGGGCAATGAGCAGTTCTTC. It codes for CASRSPASEGGGNEQFF.